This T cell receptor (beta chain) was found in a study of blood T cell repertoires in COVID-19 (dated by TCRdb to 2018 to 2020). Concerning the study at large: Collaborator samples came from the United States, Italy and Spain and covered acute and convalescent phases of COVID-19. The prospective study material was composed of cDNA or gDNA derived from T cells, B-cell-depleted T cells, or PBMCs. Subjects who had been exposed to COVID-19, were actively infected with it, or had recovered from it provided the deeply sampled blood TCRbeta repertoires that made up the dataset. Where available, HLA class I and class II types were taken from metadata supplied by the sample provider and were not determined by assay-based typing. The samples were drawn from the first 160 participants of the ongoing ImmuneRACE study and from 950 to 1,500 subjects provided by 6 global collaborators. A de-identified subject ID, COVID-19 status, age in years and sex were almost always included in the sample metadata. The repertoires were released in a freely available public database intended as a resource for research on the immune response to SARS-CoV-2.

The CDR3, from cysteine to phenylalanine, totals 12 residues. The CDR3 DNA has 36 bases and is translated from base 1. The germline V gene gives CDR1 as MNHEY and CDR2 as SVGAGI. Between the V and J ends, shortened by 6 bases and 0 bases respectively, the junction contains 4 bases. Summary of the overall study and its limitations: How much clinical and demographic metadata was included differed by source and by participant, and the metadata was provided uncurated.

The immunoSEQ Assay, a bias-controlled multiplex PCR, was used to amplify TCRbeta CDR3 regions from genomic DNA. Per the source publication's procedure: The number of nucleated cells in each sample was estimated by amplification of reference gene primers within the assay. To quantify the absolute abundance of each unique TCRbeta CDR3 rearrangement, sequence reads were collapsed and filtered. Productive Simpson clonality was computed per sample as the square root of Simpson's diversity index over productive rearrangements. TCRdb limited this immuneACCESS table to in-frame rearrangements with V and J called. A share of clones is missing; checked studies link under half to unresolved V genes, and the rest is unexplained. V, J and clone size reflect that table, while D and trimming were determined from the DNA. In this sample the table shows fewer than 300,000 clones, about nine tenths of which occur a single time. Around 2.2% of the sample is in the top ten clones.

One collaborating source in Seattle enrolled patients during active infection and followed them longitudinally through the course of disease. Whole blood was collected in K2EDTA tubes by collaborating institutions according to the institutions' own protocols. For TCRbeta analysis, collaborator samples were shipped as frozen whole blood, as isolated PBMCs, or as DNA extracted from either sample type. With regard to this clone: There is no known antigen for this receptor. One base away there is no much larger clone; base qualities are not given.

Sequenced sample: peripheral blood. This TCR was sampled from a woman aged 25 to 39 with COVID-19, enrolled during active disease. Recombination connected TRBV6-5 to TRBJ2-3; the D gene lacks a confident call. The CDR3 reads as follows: CASSSSTDTQYF. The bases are TGTGCCAGCAGCTCTAGCACAGATACGCAGTATTTT.